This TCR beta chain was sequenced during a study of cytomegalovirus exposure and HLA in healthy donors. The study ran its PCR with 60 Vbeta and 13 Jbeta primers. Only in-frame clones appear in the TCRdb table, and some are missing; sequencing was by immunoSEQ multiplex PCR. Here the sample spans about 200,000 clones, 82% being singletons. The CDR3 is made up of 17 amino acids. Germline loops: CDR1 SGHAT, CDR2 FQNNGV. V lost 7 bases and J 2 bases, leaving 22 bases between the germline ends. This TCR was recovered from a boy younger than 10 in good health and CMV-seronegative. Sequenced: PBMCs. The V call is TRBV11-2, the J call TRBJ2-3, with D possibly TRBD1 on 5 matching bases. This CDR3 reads CASNHRVAGFDTDTQYF. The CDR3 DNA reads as TGTGCCAGCAACCACCGGGTGGCAGGGTTCGACACAGATACGCAGTATTTT.